The 18 T cell receptor beta chains in this list originate from one sample, sequenced in a study of T cells in Graves' hyperthyroidism and ophthalmopathy. Amplification targeted TCR beta CDR3 regions from RNA transcripts. Researchers ran a first-round RT-PCR on the TCR CDR3 using the HTBI primer set. TCRdb re-called the multiplex PCR reads through MiXCR, storing one row per CDR3 protein. The sample consists of 650,000 to 700,000 distinct CDR3 sequences, roughly 17% of them appearing once. The sequenced sample consisted of blood. All receptors come from a man aged 50 to 59 with Graves' hyperthyroidism.

This sequence joins TRBV10-3 and TRBJ1-6, with D perhaps matching TRBD1 (6 bases). V was shortened by 0 bases and J by 5 bases, with 14 bases between the two germline ends. CDR1 ENHRY and CDR2 SYGVKD come from the germline V gene. CDR3 size: 17 residues. CDR3 in amino acids: CAISESKTGLDNSPLHF. The CDR3 DNA is TGTGCCATCAGTGAGTCGAAAACAGGGCTGGATAATTCACCCCTCCACTTT.

As regards this clonotype: A much larger clone lies one base from this, so it may be a read error. The chain combines TRBV27 with TRBJ2-3; 11 bases align to TRBD2. Per germline, CDR1 MNHEY and CDR2 SMNVEV (reference sequence). The trim removed 6 bases at V and 1 base at J, leaving 9 bases unmatched. This CDR3 is built from 17 residues. CDR3 protein: CASSYSGRDGGTDTQYF. The DNA for the CDR3 is TGTGCCAGCAGCTATAGCGGGAGGGATGGGGGCACAGATACGCAGTATTTT.

This clonotype was observed a handful of times. The J gene is TRBJ1-6, the V gene TRBV20-1, with D perhaps matching TRBD1 (6 bases). The CDR3 is made up of 15 amino acids. Germline CDR1 DFQATT, CDR2 SNEGSKA (reference sequence). Trimming removed 2 bases at V and 7 bases at J, with 15 bases between. The DNA for the CDR3 is TGCAGTGCTAGACCCTCCGGGACACAGAATTCACCCCTCCACTTT. This encodes CSARPSGTQNSPLHF.

There are many counts of this clonotype. The genes are TRBV2 and TRBJ2-7; 8 nucleotides match TRBD1. V shed 7 bases, J shed 6 bases, and the junction held 11 bases outside the gene matches. The CDR3 extends over 14 amino acids. Per germline, CDR1 SNHLY and CDR2 FYNNEI. CDR3 coding DNA: TGTGCCAGCAACCGGCAGGGGGCAGTCGTCGAGCAGTACTTC. This encodes CASNRQGAVVEQYF.

V and J are TRBV7-9 and TRBJ1-4; D not certain. Per the germline V gene, CDR1 is SEHNR and CDR2 is FQNEAQ (reference sequence). The length of the CDR3 is 14 residues. The V gene lost 6 bases and the J gene lost 5 bases, with 13 bases spanning the gap. The CDR3 spells CASSLYSNNEKLFF. The CDR3 coding sequence is TGTGCCAGCAGTTTATACAGTAACAATGAAAAACTGTTTTTT. The full variable domain, its missing parts supplied by reference TRBV7-9 and TRBJ1-4, is DTGVSQNPRHKITKRGQNVTFRCDPISEHNRLYWYRQTLGQGPEFLTYFQNEAQLEKSRLLSDRFSAERPKGSFSTLEIQRTEQGDSAMYLCASSLYSNNEKLFFGSGTQLSVL.

This clonotype was seen at least ten times. The chain is built from TRBV27 and TRBJ2-1; 8 nucleotides match TRBD1. The CDR3 contains 17 residues. V was pared by 0 bases and J by 5 bases, with 9 bases of the junction left unmatched. Germline V gene sequence: CDR1 MNHEY, CDR2 SMNVEV (reference sequence). The CDR3 sequence is CASSLSLWTGFNNEQFF. The CDR3 DNA sequence: TGTGCCAGCAGTTTATCGCTGTGGACAGGGTTCAACAATGAGCAGTTCTTC.

The chain uses TRBV20-1 and TRBJ2-2; D might be TRBD2 (6 bases). Trimming removed 6 bases at V and 1 base at J, with 6 bases between. The CDR3 is 12 amino acids. Germline V gene sequence: CDR1 DFQATT, CDR2 SNEGSKA (reference sequence). CDR3 protein: CSAEGNTGELFF. The CDR3 coding sequence is TGCAGTGCGGAGGGGAACACCGGGGAGCTGTTTTTT.

This clonotype was counted a few times. V is TRBV27 and J is TRBJ1-1, with 7 nucleotides matching TRBD1. This CDR3 is built from 12 residues. The V and J ends lost 5 bases and 13 bases, in that order; junction bases with no gene match: 10. CDR1 MNHEY and CDR2 SMNVEV come from the germline V gene (reference sequence). In DNA form, the CDR3 reads TGTGCCAGCAGTCCGACAGGGCTGAAGCTTTTCTTT. It yields the protein CASSPTGLKLFF.

This clonotype was counted at least ten times. This sequence joins TRBV24-1 and TRBJ1-2, with D possibly matching TRBD1 (5 bases). Germline V gene data show CDR1 as KGHDR and CDR2 as SFDVKD. Trimming took off 6 bases at V and 4 bases at J, with 11 bases between the two ends. The CDR3 totals 13 residues. In nucleotides, the CDR3 is TGTGCCACCAGTTCCCGGACAACCTATGGCTACACCTTC. Its translation is CATSSRTTYGYTF.

The table lists this clonotype with many counts. The genes are TRBV5-1 and TRBJ2-2, with 8 bases that match TRBD1. The V and J ends lost 7 bases and 2 bases, in that order; junction bases with no gene match: 7. The CDR3 length is 15 residues. Germline CDR1 SGHRS, CDR2 YFSETQ. The CDR3 DNA is TGCGCCAGCCGAGCAGGGGGCCTCAACACCGGGGAGCTGTTTTTT. Protein: CASRAGGLNTGELFF.

This clonotype has just a few counts. V and J are TRBV27 and TRBJ2-2; the D call may be TRBD1 or TRBD2 (5 bases each). Per the germline V gene, CDR1 is MNHEY and CDR2 is SMNVEV (reference sequence). The CDR3 consists of 16 residues. V was cut by 5 bases and J by 0 bases, with 13 bases left in between. The chain's CDR3 is CASSPIGTTNTGELFF. The DNA for the CDR3 is TGTGCCAGCAGTCCAATCGGGACGACGAACACCGGGGAGCTGTTTTTT.

The table lists this clonotype with a few counts. This rearrangement joins TRBV19 to TRBJ1-1, with 7 bases that match TRBD1. This CDR3 is 17 amino acids long. V shed 4 bases, J shed 0 bases, and the junction held 11 bases outside the gene matches. CDR1 LNHDA and CDR2 SQIVND come from the germline V gene (reference sequence). In DNA form, the CDR3 reads TGTGCCAGTAGTACAATAAATTGGGACAGTGTGAACACTGAAGCTTTCTTT. Translation gives CASSTINWDSVNTEAFF.

This clonotype was counted between two and nine times. The J gene is TRBJ2-7, the V gene TRBV6-1; tentatively, D is TRBD2 (5 bases). The CDR3 covers 14 residues. Germline V gene lookup returns CDR1 MNHNS and CDR2 SASEGT. Trimming removed 6 bases at V and 3 bases at J, with 15 bases between. The CDR3 DNA is TGTGCCAGCAGGCGGGTTGCCCAGTTCTACGAGCAGTACTTC. Protein product: CASRRVAQFYEQYF.

This clonotype was seen a few times. A much larger clonotype is one base distant, so this may be a read error. CDR3 residues: CASNLFGTGANQPQHF. DNA for the CDR3: TGTGCCAGCAATTTATTTGGGACAGGGGCCAATCAGCCCCAGCATTTT. The rearrangement joins TRBV28 to TRBJ1-5; 10 nucleotides match TRBD1. CDR1 MDHEN and CDR2 SYDVKM come from the germline V gene. The CDR3 contains 16 residues. The complete variable domain, with remaining parts taken from reference TRBV28 and TRBJ1-5, reads DVKVTQSSRYLVKRTGEKVFLECVQDMDHENMFWYRQDPGLGLRLIYFSYDVKMKEKGDIPEGYSVSREKKERFSLILESASTNQTSMYLCASNLFGTGANQPQHFGDGTRLSIL.

Many counts were recorded for this clonotype. This rearrangement joins TRBV2 to TRBJ2-5, with D perhaps TRBD1 (6 bases). Germline V CDR1 and CDR2: SNHLY, FYNNEI. Trimming took off 8 bases at V and 3 bases at J, with 22 bases between the two ends. This CDR3 has 16 amino acids. The CDR3 region has the DNA TGTGCCAGCCGAACGGGACACCTGGAGCCAAAAGAGACCCAGTACTTC. Translation: CASRTGHLEPKETQYF.

This clonotype was observed many times. V is TRBV28 and J is TRBJ1-6; D possibly corresponds to TRBD1 (6 bases). CDR1 is MDHEN and CDR2 is SYDVKM in the germline V gene. The CDR3 totals 12 residues. Deletions cut 3 bases from V and 14 bases from J, with 11 bases between. The CDR3 sequence is CASSFRGVALHF. In nucleotides, the CDR3 is TGTGCCAGCAGTTTTAGGGGGGTGGCCCTCCACTTT. The complete variable domain, with remaining parts taken from reference TRBV28 and TRBJ1-6, reads DVKVTQSSRYLVKRTGEKVFLECVQDMDHENMFWYRQDPGLGLRLIYFSYDVKMKEKGDIPEGYSVSREKKERFSLILESASTNQTSMYLCASSFRGVALHFGNGTRLTVT.

This clonotype was detected ten times or more. This chain joins TRBV11-2 and TRBJ2-1; 11 bases are a match to TRBD2. This CDR3 region has 16 residues. Germline values: CDR1 SGHAT, CDR2 FQNNGV. V dropped 3 bases and J dropped 1; count of bases not matched to a gene: 2. CDR3 region: CASSFSGRGSYNEQFF. The CDR3 nucleotides are TGTGCCAGCAGCTTTAGCGGGAGGGGATCCTACAATGAGCAGTTCTTC. The variable domain in full, completed from reference TRBV11-2 and TRBJ2-1, reads EAGVAQSPRYKIIEKRQSVAFWCNPISGHATLYWYQQILGQGPKLLIQFQNNGVVDDSQLPKDRFSAERLKGVDSTLKIQPAKLEDSAVYLCASSFSGRGSYNEQFFGPGTRLTVL.

This clonotype appeared many times. The chain carries TRBV27 and TRBJ2-1, with TRBD2 matching over 14 bases. V lost 2 bases and J lost 9; bases outside the gene matches: 6. The CDR3 has 16 amino acids. The germline gives CDR1 MNHEY, CDR2 SMNVEV (reference sequence). The CDR3 nucleotides are TGTGCCAGCAGTTTAGGACTAGCGGGAGGCCTTAGTGAGCAGTTCTTC. It specifies CASSLGLAGGLSEQFF.